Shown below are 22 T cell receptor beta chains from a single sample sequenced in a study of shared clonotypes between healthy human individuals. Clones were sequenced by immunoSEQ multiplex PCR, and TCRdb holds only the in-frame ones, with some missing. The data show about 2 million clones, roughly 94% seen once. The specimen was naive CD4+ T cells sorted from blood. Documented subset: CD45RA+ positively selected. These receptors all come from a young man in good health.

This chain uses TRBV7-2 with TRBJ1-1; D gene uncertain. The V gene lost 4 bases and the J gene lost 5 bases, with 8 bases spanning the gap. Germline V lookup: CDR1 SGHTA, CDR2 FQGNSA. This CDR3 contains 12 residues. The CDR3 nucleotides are TGTGCCAGCAGCTCCCAAGGAACTGAAGCTTTCTTT. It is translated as CASSSQGTEAFF.

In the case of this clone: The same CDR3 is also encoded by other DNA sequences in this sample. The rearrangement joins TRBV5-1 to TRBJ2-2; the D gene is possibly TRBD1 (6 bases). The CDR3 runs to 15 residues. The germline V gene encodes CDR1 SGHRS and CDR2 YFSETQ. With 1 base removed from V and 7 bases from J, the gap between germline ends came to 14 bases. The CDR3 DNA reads TGCGCCAGCAGCTTGCTGGCAGGGGACGTCGGGGAGCTGTTTTTT. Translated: CASSLLAGDVGELFF.

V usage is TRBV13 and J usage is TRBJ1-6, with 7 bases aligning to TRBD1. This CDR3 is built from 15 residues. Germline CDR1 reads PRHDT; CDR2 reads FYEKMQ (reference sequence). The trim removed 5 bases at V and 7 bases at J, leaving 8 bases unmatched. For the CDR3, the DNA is TGTGCCAGCAGCCAAGAGCAGGGGGGGAATTCACCCCTCCACTTT. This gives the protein CASSQEQGGNSPLHF.

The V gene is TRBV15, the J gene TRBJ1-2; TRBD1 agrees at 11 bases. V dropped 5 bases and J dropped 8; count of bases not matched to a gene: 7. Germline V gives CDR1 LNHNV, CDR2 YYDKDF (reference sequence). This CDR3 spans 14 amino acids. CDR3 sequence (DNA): TGTGCCACCAGCGGACAGGGGGCCTTCGTGGGCTACACCTTC. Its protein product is CATSGQGAFVGYTF.

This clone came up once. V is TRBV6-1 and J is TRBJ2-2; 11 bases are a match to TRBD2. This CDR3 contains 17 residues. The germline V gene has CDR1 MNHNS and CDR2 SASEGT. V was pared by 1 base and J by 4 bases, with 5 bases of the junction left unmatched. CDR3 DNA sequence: TGTGCCAGCAGTGAAGTAGCGGGAGGGTCTGGCACCGGGGAGCTGTTTTTT. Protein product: CASSEVAGGSGTGELFF.

The CDR3 DNA is TGCAGCGCCAGCTTCAACGGCTACGAGCAGTACTTC. It translates to CSASFNGYEQYF. The rearrangement joins TRBV29-1 to TRBJ2-7; D is undetermined. V lost 7 bases, J lost 3 bases, and 13 bases lay in between. CDR3 length: 12 residues. CDR1 SQVTM and CDR2 ANQGSEA come from the germline V gene.

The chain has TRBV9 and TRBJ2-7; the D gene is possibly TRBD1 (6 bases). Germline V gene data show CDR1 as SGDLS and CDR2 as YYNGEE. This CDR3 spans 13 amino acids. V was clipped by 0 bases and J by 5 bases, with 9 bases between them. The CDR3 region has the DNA TGTGCCAGCAGCGTAGAGGGGGTCCACGAGCAGTACTTC. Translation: CASSVEGVHEQYF. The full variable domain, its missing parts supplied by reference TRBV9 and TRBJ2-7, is DSGVTQTPKHLITATGQRVTLRCSPRSGDLSVYWYQQSLDQGLQFLIQYYNGEERAKGNILERFSAQQFPDLHSELNLSSLELGDSALYFCASSVEGVHEQYFGPGTRLTVT.

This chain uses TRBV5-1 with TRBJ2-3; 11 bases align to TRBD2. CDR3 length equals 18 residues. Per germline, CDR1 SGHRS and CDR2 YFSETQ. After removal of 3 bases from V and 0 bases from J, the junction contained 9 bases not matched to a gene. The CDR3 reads CASSYLAGGYASTDTQYF. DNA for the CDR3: TGCGCCAGCAGCTATCTAGCGGGGGGCTATGCTAGCACAGATACGCAGTATTTT.

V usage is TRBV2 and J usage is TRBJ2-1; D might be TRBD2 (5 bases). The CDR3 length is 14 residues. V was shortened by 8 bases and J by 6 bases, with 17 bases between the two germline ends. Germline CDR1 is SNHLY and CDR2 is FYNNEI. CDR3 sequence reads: CASSAVVVGNEQFF. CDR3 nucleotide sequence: TGTGCCAGCTCAGCGGTAGTTGTGGGCAATGAGCAGTTCTTC.

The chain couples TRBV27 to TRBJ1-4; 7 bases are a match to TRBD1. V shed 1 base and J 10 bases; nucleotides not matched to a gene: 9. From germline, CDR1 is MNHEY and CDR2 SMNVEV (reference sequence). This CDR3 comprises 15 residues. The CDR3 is CASSLFRGLGRKLFF. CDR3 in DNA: TGTGCCAGCAGTTTATTTAGGGGGCTAGGGCGAAAACTGTTTTTT.

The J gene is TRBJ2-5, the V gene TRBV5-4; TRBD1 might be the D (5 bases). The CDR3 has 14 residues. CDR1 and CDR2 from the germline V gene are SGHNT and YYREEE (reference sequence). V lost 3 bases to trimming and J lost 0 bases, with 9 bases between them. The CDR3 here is CASSSGSYQETQYF. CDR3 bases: TGTGCCAGCAGCTCAGGGTCGTACCAAGAGACCCAGTACTTC.

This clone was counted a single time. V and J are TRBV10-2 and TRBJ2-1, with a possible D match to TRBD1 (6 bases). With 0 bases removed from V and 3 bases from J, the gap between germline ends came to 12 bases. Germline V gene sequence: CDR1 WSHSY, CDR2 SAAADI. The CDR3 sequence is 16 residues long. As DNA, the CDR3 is TGCGCCAGCAGTGAGTCGGCAGGGGTCTACTACAATGAGCAGTTCTTC. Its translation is CASSESAGVYYNEQFF.

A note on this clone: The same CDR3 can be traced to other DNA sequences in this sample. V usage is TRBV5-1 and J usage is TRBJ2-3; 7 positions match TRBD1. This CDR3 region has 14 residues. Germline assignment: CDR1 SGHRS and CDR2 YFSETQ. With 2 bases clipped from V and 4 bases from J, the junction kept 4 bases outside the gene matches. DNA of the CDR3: TGCGCCAGCAGCTTAGCCACAGGGGCAGATACGCAGTATTTT. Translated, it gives CASSLATGADTQYF.

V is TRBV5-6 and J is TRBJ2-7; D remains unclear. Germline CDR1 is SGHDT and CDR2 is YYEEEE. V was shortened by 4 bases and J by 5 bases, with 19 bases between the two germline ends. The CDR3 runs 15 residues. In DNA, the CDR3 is TGTGCCAGCAGCCCGAGAAGGAGTAGTACCCACGAGCAGTACTTC. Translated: CASSPRRSSTHEQYF. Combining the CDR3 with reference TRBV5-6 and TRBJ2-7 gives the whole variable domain DAGVTQSPTHLIKTRGQQVTLRCSPKSGHDTVSWYQQALGQGPQFIFQYYEEEERQRGNFPDRFSGHQFPNYSSELNVNALLLGDSALYLCASSPRRSSTHEQYFGPGTRLTVT.

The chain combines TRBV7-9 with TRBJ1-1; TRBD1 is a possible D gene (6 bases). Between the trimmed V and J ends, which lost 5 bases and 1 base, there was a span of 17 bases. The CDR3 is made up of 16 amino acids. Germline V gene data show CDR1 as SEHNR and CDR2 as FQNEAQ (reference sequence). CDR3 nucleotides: TGTGCCAGCAGCAAAGGGGCAGGGGTCGGGAACACTGAAGCTTTCTTT. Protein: CASSKGAGVGNTEAFF.

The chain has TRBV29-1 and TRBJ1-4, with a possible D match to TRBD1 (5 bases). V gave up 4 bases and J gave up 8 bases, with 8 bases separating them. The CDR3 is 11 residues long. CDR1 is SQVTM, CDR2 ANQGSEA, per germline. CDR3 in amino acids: CSVVGGEKLFF. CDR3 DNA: TGCAGCGTTGTGGGGGGGGAAAAACTGTTTTTT.

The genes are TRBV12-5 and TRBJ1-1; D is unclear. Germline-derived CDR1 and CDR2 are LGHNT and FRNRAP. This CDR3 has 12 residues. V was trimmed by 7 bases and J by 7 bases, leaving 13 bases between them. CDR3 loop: CASDRGIGEAFF. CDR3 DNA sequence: TGTGCTAGTGACCGGGGTATAGGTGAAGCTTTCTTT.

The CDR3 loop is CASSPQGGNSPLHF. The CDR3 bases are TGCGCCAGCAGCCCCCAGGGTGGGAATTCACCCCTCCACTTT. The rearrangement links TRBV5-1 to TRBJ1-6; perhaps TRBD1 as D (5 bases). Germline CDR1 and CDR2: SGHRS and YFSETQ. V was shortened by 4 bases and J by 7 bases, with 12 bases between the two germline ends. CDR3 length: 14 amino acids.

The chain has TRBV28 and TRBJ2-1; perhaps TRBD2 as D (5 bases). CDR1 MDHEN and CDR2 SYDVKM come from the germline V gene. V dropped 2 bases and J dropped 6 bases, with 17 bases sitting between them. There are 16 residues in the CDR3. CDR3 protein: CASSLLRRALGNEQFF. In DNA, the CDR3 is TGTGCCAGCAGTTTACTCCGGCGGGCCCTGGGCAATGAGCAGTTCTTC.

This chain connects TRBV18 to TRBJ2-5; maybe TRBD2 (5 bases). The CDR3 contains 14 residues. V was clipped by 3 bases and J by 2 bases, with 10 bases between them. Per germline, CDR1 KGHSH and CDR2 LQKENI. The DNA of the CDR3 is TGTGCCAGCTCACCCGGGCGGACTCAAGAGACCCAGTACTTC. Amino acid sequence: CASSPGRTQETQYF.

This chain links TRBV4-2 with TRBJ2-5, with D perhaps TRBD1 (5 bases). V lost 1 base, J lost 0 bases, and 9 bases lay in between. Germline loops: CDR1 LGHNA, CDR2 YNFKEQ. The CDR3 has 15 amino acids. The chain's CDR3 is CASSQGTQYQETQYF. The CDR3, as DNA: TGTGCCAGCAGCCAAGGGACACAGTACCAAGAGACCCAGTACTTC.

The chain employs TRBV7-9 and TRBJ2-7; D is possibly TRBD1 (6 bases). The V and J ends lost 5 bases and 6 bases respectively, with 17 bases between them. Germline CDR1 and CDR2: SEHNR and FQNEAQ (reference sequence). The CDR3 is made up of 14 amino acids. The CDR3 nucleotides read TGTGCCAGCAGCCAAAACTGGGACAACGGCGAGCAGTACTTC. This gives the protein CASSQNWDNGEQYF.